This is a list of T cell receptor beta chains from one sample in a study of identical twins. TCRdb fed the 5' RACE reads into MiXCR, producing one record per CDR3 protein. The table has 600,000 to 700,000 distinct CDR3 sequences, about 20% seen once. These same records also appear under a second study, on T cells expressing NK-cell markers.

The specimen was PBMCs. Receptors were obtained from a woman aged 18-29 years in good health. Each CDR3 is given with its conserved first and last residue. Fields, in order: V gene, clone size, J gene, D gene, CDR3 protein, CDR3 DNA. A D gene is named only where the DNA matches it firmly. Clone size is not always given. Where it is, it says once, few, many or a class for expanded clones.

TRBV11-1,few,TRBJ2-3,NA,CASSLPLELRRGRGTDTQYF,TGTGCCAGCAGCTTACCCCTAGAGTTGCGCCGGGGCCGAGGCACAGATACGCAGTATTTT
TRBV29-1,many,TRBJ2-1,TRBD2,CSVELAGGSYNEQFF,TGCAGCGTTGAACTAGCGGGGGGCTCCTACAATGAGCAGTTCTTC
TRBV4-3,NA,TRBJ2-7,TRBD2,CASSQASSGSREQYF,TGCGCCAGCAGCCAAGCGTCTAGCGGGAGTCGCGAGCAGTACTTC
TRBV9,NA,TRBJ1-1,TRBD1,CASSLAPGTENTEAFF,TGTGCCAGCAGCCTAGCACCCGGGACAGAGAACACTGAAGCTTTCTTT
TRBV27,NA,TRBJ2-7,NA,CASSPHRYYEQYF,TGTGCCAGCAGCCCACACCGCTATTACGAGCAGTACTTC
TRBV7-9,NA,TRBJ1-1,NA,CASSLGAGGLNTEAFF,TGTGCCAGCAGCTTAGGGGCCGGGGGACTTAACACTGAAGCTTTCTTT
TRBV10-3,few,TRBJ2-5,NA,CAISGQTGAIQETQYF,TGTGCCATCAGTGGCCAAACGGGGGCTATTCAAGAGACCCAGTACTTC
TRBV7-8,many,TRBJ2-2,TRBD2,CASSFNPGLALGGELFF,TGTGCCAGCAGCTTTAATCCGGGACTAGCGTTAGGCGGGGAGCTGTTTTTT
TRBV6-1,few,TRBJ2-1,TRBD1,CASSGTGTEKYNEQFF,TGTGCCAGCAGTGGAACCGGGACAGAGAAATACAATGAGCAGTTCTTC
TRBV7-2,few,TRBJ2-3,TRBD2,CASSLSAGGPVTDTQYF,TGTGCCAGCAGCTTATCGGCGGGAGGGCCGGTCACAGATACGCAGTATTTT
TRBV9,NA,TRBJ2-3,NA,CASSVVGYKDTQYF,TGTGCCAGCAGCGTAGTAGGCTATAAAGATACGCAGTATTTT
TRBV12-3/TRBV12-4,many,TRBJ1-6,NA,CASRQSSSYNSPLHF,TGTGCCAGCAGGCAGTCAAGCTCCTATAATTCACCCCTCCACTTT
TRBV3-1,few,TRBJ2-1,TRBD1,CASTLSDRVLWTYNEQFF,TGTGCCAGCACTCTTTCTGACAGGGTGCTATGGACCTACAATGAGCAGTTCTTC
TRBV20-1,NA,TRBJ2-7,TRBD1,CSARVGTEPYEQYF,TGCAGTGCTAGAGTCGGGACAGAGCCCTACGAGCAGTACTTC
TRBV9,few,TRBJ2-7,NA,CASSVEALAGSGEQYF,TGTGCCAGCAGCGTAGAGGCACTAGCAGGGTCCGGGGAGCAGTACTTC
TRBV6-2/TRBV6-3,few,TRBJ2-1,NA,CASTIDQYNEQFF,TGTGCCAGCACCATCGACCAATACAATGAGCAGTTCTTC